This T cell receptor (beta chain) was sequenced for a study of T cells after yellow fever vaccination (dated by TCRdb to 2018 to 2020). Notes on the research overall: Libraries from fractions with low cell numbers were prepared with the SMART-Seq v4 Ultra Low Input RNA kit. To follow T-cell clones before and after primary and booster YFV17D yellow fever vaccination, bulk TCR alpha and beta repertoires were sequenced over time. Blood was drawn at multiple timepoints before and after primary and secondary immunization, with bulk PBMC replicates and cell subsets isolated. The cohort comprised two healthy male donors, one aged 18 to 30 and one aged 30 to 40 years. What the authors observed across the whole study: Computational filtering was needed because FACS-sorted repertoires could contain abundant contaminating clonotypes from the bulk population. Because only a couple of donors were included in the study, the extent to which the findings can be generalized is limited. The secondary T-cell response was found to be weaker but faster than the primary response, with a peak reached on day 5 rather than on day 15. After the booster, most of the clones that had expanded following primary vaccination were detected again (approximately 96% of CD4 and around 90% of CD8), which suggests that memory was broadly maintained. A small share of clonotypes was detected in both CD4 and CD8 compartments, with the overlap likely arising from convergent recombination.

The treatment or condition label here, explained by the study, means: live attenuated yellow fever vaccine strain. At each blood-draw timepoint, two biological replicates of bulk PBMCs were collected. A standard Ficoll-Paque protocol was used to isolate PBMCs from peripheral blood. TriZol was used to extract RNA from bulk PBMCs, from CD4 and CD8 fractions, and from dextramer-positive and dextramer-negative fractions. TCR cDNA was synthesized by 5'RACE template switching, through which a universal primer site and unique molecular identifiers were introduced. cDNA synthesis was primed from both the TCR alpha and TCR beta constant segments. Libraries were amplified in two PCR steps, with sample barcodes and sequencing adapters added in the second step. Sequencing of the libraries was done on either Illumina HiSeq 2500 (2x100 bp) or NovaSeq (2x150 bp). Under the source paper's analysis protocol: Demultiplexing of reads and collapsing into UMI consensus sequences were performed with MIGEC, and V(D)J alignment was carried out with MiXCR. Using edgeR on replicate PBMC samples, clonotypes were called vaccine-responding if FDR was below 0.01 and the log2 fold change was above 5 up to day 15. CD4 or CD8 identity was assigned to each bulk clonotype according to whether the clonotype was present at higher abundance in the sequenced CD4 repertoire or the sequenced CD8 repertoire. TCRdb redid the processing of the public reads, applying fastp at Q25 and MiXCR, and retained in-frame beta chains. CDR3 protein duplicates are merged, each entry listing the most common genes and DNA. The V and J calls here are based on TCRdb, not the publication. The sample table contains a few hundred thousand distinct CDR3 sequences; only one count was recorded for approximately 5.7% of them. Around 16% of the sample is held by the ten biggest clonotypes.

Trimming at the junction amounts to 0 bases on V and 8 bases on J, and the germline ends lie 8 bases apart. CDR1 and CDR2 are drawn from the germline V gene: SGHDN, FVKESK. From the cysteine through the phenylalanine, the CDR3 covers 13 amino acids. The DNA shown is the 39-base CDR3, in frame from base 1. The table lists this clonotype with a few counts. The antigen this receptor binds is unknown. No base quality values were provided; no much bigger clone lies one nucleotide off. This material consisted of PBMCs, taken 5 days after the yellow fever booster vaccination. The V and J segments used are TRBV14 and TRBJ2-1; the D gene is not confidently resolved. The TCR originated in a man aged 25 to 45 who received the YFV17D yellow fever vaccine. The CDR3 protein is CASSQDMGDEQFF. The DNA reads TGTGCCAGCAGCCAAGATATGGGCGATGAGCAGTTCTTC.